Listed here is a single T cell receptor beta chain. No antigen is known for it. Base quality data are lacking; no much larger clone is found one base away. The germline V gene gives CDR1 as LGHNA and CDR2 as YSLEER. The CDR3 holds 15 amino acids from the cysteine to the phenylalanine. Here the CDR3 DNA is all that survives: 45 bases in frame from base 1. The library came from the immunoSEQ multiplex PCR assay. For the multiplex PCR, a mixture combining 60 forward primers for TCR Vbeta segments and 13 reverse primers for TCR Jbeta segments was used. Amplification of the CDR3 region of rearranged TCR beta genes was performed with a multiplex PCR assay on genomic DNA. The Illumina HiSeq System was used to sequence the amplified TCR beta libraries as 87-base-pair reads. The authors' analysis ran thus. A later analysis tallied 70 million to 100 million unique TCR beta chains across the 666 repertoires, and around 10 million of those chains were shared by two or more donors. Raw reads were error-corrected and collapsed into unique sequences with a nearest-neighbor algorithm that merged closely related sequences to remove PCR and sequencing errors. CDR3 sequences were aligned to IMGT reference sequences to assign V, D and J gene segments. For a sequence to be retained, at least a six-nucleotide match to both a V gene segment and a J gene segment was required. A rearrangement was called productive if the CDR3 had no stop codons and remained in frame with V and J, and every other rearrangement was called non-productive. Following IMGT convention, CDR3 was defined as the stretch from the second conserved V-encoded cysteine to the conserved J-encoded phenylalanine. The earlier analysis of about 640 of the donors excluded any sequence lacking an unambiguous match to a single V gene segment. An earlier analysis of some 610 of the donors called V segments functional above 56.7% productive rearrangements and segregating when the between-donor standard deviation exceeded 5%. A statistical classification framework was built to diagnose cytomegalovirus status from the catalog of TCR beta chain sequences. A later analysis assigned V and J genes by comparing TCR nucleotide sequences with IMGT/GENE-DB human TR gene sequences. Using the TCRdist pipeline, a later analysis assigned CDR3 sequences along with most-parsimonious VDJ recombination scenarios. A later analysis defined each TCR beta chain by its CDR3 amino acid sequence plus V-gene family, and excluded reads lacking a unique V-gene family. As a way to deal with suspected cross-contamination and a sequencing artifact, a later analysis dropped 450 to 700 nucleotide sequences that were highly shared and had low generation probability. In a later analysis, a clonal expansion index was calculated for each public chain from normalized within-repertoire ranks of inferred template counts. Generation probabilities in a later analysis came from a VDJ recombination model fitted to out-of-frame rearrangements, and those results were checked against IGoR. In a later analysis, TCR-TCR, TCR-HLA and TCR-CMV co-occurrence was scored with hypergeometric tests, and a repertoire-size bias correction was applied to TCR pairs. In a later analysis, false discovery rates were estimated by permuting HLA or CMV assignments 20 times. In a later analysis, co-occurring TCRs were grouped using DBSCAN, with TCRdist sequence similarity added in when clustering inside HLA-allele-positive subsets. For co-occurrence clustering, repertoires with fewer than 30,000 or more than 120,000 public chains were excluded, along with roughly 5 repertoires with anomalous nucleotide sharing. This immuneACCESS table, as held by TCRdb, lists in-frame sequences with V and J called but not all clones. Of the missing ones, under half trace to an unresolved V gene in checked studies; the others have no known cause. The V and J calls and the clone size are those of that table, but D and trimming were determined from the DNA. In all, the sample holds 110,000 or so clones, and 70% to 85% of those were seen once. The leading ten clones occupy roughly 4.2% of the sample.

The data derive from a study of cytomegalovirus exposure and HLA in healthy donors (dated by TCRdb to 2016 to 2017). Study-level background: An earlier analysis of roughly 500 of the donors reported 250 to 300 Gb of sequence data and more than 90 million unique TCR beta sequences from about 179 million T cells. Rather than using new phenotypic data, the later analysis identified candidate immune exposures from TCR beta sequences and from how often those sequences occurred across donors. A later genetic analysis took genome-wide SNP genotypes for about 65% of the 666 donors and used that subset as a discovery cohort. Alongside the repertoire data, information on donor age, sex, ethnicity and CMV serostatus was compiled. The study aimed to test whether cataloging public T cell receptors could reveal signatures of past pathogen exposure. The number of donors typed differed by locus, with 629-630 for A, B, C, DRB1 and DQB1, roughly 520 for DQA1, about 610 for DPA1, and about 450 for DPB1. In a later analysis, previously published TCR beta repertoires from some 640 donors were re-analyzed and high-resolution HLA genotyping was added so that TCR occurrence patterns could be studied. All discovery cohort repertoires had been generated on a single sequencing platform. Among about 390 genotyped donors of the cohort, an average of approximately 240,000 unique TCR beta nucleotide sequences were sequenced per donor, around a sixth of them non-productive. About 300 gigabases of sequencing data and around 87 million unique TCR sequences were included in an early release covering roughly 600 HLA-typed donors. Class I and class II HLA loci were covered by the typing at four-digit resolution. To predict cytomegalovirus infection status, the study brought together high-throughput TCR immunosequencing, statistical association of individual TCRs with disease status, and machine learning. Because of strong linkage in the cohort, four to six DR-DQ haplotypes were treated as single units for association and clustering. An earlier analysis of a few hundred of the donors applied high-throughput TCR beta sequencing to assess whether each TCR beta V gene segment acted as functional or pseudogenic. Of the roughly 390 genotyped donors, less than 90% were placed in the genetic ancestry cluster associated with self-reported Caucasian donors. The study profiled the T cell repertoires of some 610 subjects by immunosequencing and related them to cytomegalovirus serostatus. A separate validation cohort of roughly 110 different subjects was used in addition to the 666-subject first cohort. Broad study findings and their caveats: In the study, around 150 TCR beta chains were listed as associated with cytomegalovirus. Cytomegalovirus status was reported to be diagnosed by the classifier with high specificity and sensitivity in both the original and validation cohorts. A few of the identified cytomegalovirus-associated TCR beta chains were confirmed in vitro to be specific for cytomegalovirus antigens. Most CMV-associated TCR beta chains appeared to be HLA-restricted in a later analysis, and the HLA associations seemed to be driven largely by CMV exposure. Because HLA typing was missing for some donors at each locus, association tests included only the typed subset. Across donors, most TCR sequences were observed very rarely, whereas some public TCRs were present in many individuals. Correlated functional status among segregating V segments might reflect linkage disequilibrium, but an unknown experimental factor could not be ruled out. In a later analysis, several top co-occurrence clusters were reported to appear linked to parvovirus B19, influenza, CMV and Epstein-Barr virus. A later analysis associated 17,000 or so TCR beta sequences with specific HLA alleles at a false discovery rate of 0.05. Because counts were too low, about 18 rarely observed V segments, including chromosome 9 orphons, were excluded from the earlier analysis of around 640 of the donors. In a later analysis, HLA-associated TCR beta chains showed more clonal expansion and lower generation probabilities than non-associated chains that were equally common. A cluster of highly shared sequence variants was judged likely to represent a technical artifact of the sequencing pipeline. Immune exposure information for the cohort was limited to CMV serostatus. When HLA alleles, especially DR and DQ, strongly co-occurred, TCR associations were difficult to assign to individual alleles. The presence/absence analyses assumed that sequencing depth was roughly uniform across donors, and that assumption may not be true. A further reported finding was that TCR beta sequences accurately predicted the HLA-A and HLA-B alleles for most subjects in the first cohort. The authors suggested that the approach could potentially be generalized to other disease states and immunological phenotypes. In an earlier analysis of around 600 of the donors, most TCR beta V segments appeared in productive rearrangements about 87% or about 30% of the time, broadly matching IMGT annotations. A later genetic analysis associated a missense DCLRE1C variant with V-gene and J-gene trimming of TCR beta chains, and an independent cohort replicated the association. According to a later analysis, TCR association rates differed among HLA loci, with DRB1 alleles showing the most associated TCRs and HLA-C alleles showing the fewest. Only TCR beta chains were sequenced in this cohort, and the absence of alpha or paired-chain data limited detectable features. A later genetic analysis reported fewer N-insertions in productive TCRs among donors in an Asian-associated ancestry cluster than the roughly 650-donor mean. Because the 87-base-pair reads could not distinguish some IMGT-functional V segments, including TRBV6-2 and TRBV6-3, those segments were excluded.

The cohort was made up of approximately 670 healthy bone marrow donors. Cohort members were all nominally healthy when sampled, although unrecorded immune exposures were likely present. The donor tested CMV seropositive and was one of the 289 seropositive cohort members. A peripheral blood sample was provided by each donor, and peripheral blood mononuclear cells were used for TCR beta sequencing. The Qiagen DNeasy Blood Extraction Kit was used to extract genomic DNA from the blood cell samples. This TCR derives from a middle-aged woman in good health and CMV-seropositive. The V and J segments used are TRBV4-3 and TRBJ2-5; possibly the D gene is TRBD1, per 5 matching bases. Near its end, the DNA agrees better with TRBJ2-7, so the J call may be wrong. The sequenced material came from PBMCs. The CDR3 region: CASSQGFRGSYEQYF. In nucleotides, the sequence is TGCGCCAGCAGCCAAGGGTTTAGGGGCTCCTACGAGCAGTACTTC.